The 9 T cell receptor beta chains below were found in one sample sequenced in a study of blood T cell repertoires in COVID-19. Repertoires were generated with immunoSEQ multiplex PCR, while TCRdb's copy carries only in-frame clones and drops some. Found here are a few hundred thousand clones, more than 75% of them singletons; the top ten hold about 2.7%. The specimen sequenced was PBMCs or T cells enriched from blood (not recorded which). The receptors stem from a woman under 40 who had recovered from COVID-19.

On this clone: Its ends do not fully match the called genes, so a read error is possible. The chain joins TRBV13 to TRBJ1-6; the match to TRBD1 covers 10 bases. CDR3 length: 18 amino acids. Germline CDR1 is PRHDT and CDR2 is FYEKMQ (reference sequence). The CDR3 sequence: CASSVGTGESSYNSPLHF. The CDR3 DNA reads as TGTGCCAGCAGCGTAGGGACAGGGGAAAGCTCCTATAATTCACCCCTCCACTTT.

The J gene is TRBJ1-1, the V gene TRBV9; D call uncertain. V was cut by 3 bases and J by 2 bases, with 8 bases left in between. Germline-derived CDR1 and CDR2 are SGDLS and YYNGEE. The CDR3 length is 13 residues. CDR3 sequence (DNA): TGTGCCAGCAGCGGTCAGGTTAACACTGAAGCTTTCTTT. Protein: CASSGQVNTEAFF.

This chain links TRBV11-3 with TRBJ2-5; weak D call: TRBD1 (5 bases). Germline V gene lookup returns CDR1 SGHNT and CDR2 YENEEA. Trimming took off 2 bases at V and 5 bases at J, with 21 bases between the two ends. This CDR3 contains 17 residues. The CDR3 loop reads CASSLNLGPGPLETQYF. CDR3 nucleotide sequence: TGTGCCAGCAGCTTAAACCTCGGGCCAGGGCCGTTGGAGACCCAGTACTTC.

The rearrangement joins TRBV27 to TRBJ1-2; weak D call: TRBD1 (6 bases). The CDR3 consists of 14 residues. V was pared by 5 bases and J by 2 bases, with 12 bases between. Germline V gene data show CDR1 as MNHEY and CDR2 as SMNVEV (reference sequence). The CDR3 DNA sequence: TGTGCCAGCAGTAGTCAGGGGTCGAACTATGGCTACACCTTC. Translating gives CASSSQGSNYGYTF.

The V and J genes are TRBV28 and TRBJ1-1, with D maybe TRBD1 (6 bases). Germline loops: CDR1 MDHEN, CDR2 SYDVKM. V was shortened by 8 bases and J by 4 bases, with 11 bases between the two germline ends. This CDR3 has 12 residues. CDR3 bases: TGTGCCAGCGGAAGGGGGGGCACTGAAGCTTTCTTT. Protein sequence: CASGRGGTEAFF.

V and J are TRBV5-1 and TRBJ2-7; 9 bases line up with TRBD1. V gave up 4 bases and J gave up 10 bases; unmatched junction bases: 15. The CDR3 sequence is 15 residues long. From germline, CDR1 is SGHRS and CDR2 YFSETQ. In nucleotides, the CDR3 is TGCGCCAGCAGCGTCCGGGACAGGGCCTTGGGGGAACAGTACTTC. This gives the protein CASSVRDRALGEQYF.

This chain joins TRBV2 and TRBJ2-5; D may be TRBD2 (6 bases). Trimming shortened V by 10 bases and J by 5 bases, and 17 bases separated the two germline ends. The CDR3 spans 13 residues. CDR1 is SNHLY and CDR2 is FYNNEI in the germline V gene. The CDR3 region has the DNA TGTGCCACCTCTAGCGAACCCCAGGAGACCCAGTACTTC. Its translation: CATSSEPQETQYF.

The chain recombines TRBV19 with TRBJ2-5; 10 nucleotides match TRBD1. CDR1 is LNHDA and CDR2 is SQIVND in the germline V gene (reference sequence). CDR3 length: 18 amino acids. V trimming: 3 bases; J trimming: 1 base; junction bases outside the gene matches: 11. The CDR3 region has the DNA TGTGCCAGTAGTATGCAGTTCTCGACAGGGGGCCTCCAAGAGACCCAGTACTTC. Amino acid sequence: CASSMQFSTGGLQETQYF.

This chain uses TRBV6-4 with TRBJ2-2; tentative D call: TRBD2 (6 bases). The V gene lost 4 bases and the J gene lost 1 base, with 7 bases spanning the gap. Germline V gene sequence: CDR1 MRHNA, CDR2 SNTAGT. The CDR3 has 14 residues. CDR3: CASSGGLNTGELFF. DNA of the CDR3: TGTGCCAGCAGTGGGGGACTGAACACCGGGGAGCTGTTTTTT.